This is a list of T cell receptor beta chains from one sample in a study of blood T cells in healthy people across ages. MiXCR, run by TCRdb on the 5' RACE reads, gives a single entry per CDR3 protein. Among roughly 700,000 distinct CDR3 sequences listed, approximately 50% were seen once. Specimen: blood. Source of these receptors: a woman aged 60-75 years in good health. Both conserved end residues are part of each CDR3. The D gene is left open where the match is weak. Expanded clones get a size class; other rows say once, few or many, or leave the size out.

d_gene: NA; j_gene: TRBJ1-2; v_gene: TRBV29-1; abundance: once; CDR3aa: CSVVFRGTARGYTF
d_gene: TRBD2; j_gene: TRBJ2-3; v_gene: TRBV7-2; abundance: NA; CDR3aa: CANSLESGRITDTQYF
d_gene: NA; j_gene: TRBJ2-1; v_gene: TRBV7-2; abundance: few; CDR3aa: CASSLRQGGYNEQFF
d_gene: NA; j_gene: TRBJ2-1; v_gene: TRBV7-2; abundance: few; CDR3aa: CASSLGQKGVYNEQFF
d_gene: NA; j_gene: TRBJ2-1; v_gene: TRBV6-1; abundance: NA; CDR3aa: CASSGLTWATMFF
d_gene: NA; j_gene: TRBJ2-7; v_gene: TRBV7-2; abundance: once; CDR3aa: CASSSSRVNEQYF
d_gene: NA; j_gene: NA; v_gene: TRBV12-3/TRBV12-4; abundance: NA; CDR3aa: CASSLEGRFYNEQYF
d_gene: NA; j_gene: TRBJ1-2; v_gene: TRBV7-8; abundance: few; CDR3aa: CASSPRQLANYGYTF
d_gene: TRBD2; j_gene: NA; v_gene: TRBV4-2; abundance: NA; CDR3aa: CASSQDPSGSALGYEQYF
d_gene: TRBD2; j_gene: TRBJ2-1; v_gene: TRBV7-3; abundance: few; CDR3aa: CASSYLAGGRNEQFF
d_gene: TRBD1; j_gene: TRBJ2-7; v_gene: TRBV7-2; abundance: few; CDR3aa: CASSQGGQGFYEQYF
d_gene: NA; j_gene: TRBJ2-2; v_gene: TRBV28; abundance: NA; CDR3aa: CASRPGYTGELFF
d_gene: TRBD2; j_gene: TRBJ2-5; v_gene: TRBV28; abundance: NA; CDR3aa: CASSPNQSGRGETQYF
d_gene: TRBD2; j_gene: TRBJ2-3; v_gene: TRBV28; abundance: few; CDR3aa: CATCRGSTDTQYF
d_gene: NA; j_gene: TRBJ1-2; v_gene: TRBV20-1; abundance: few; CDR3aa: CSARIPRENGYTF
d_gene: NA; j_gene: TRBJ1-2; v_gene: TRBV9; abundance: NA; CDR3aa: CASSPAEGPGYTF
d_gene: TRBD2; j_gene: TRBJ2-1; v_gene: TRBV7-9; abundance: NA; CDR3aa: CASSFRAGVWNEQFF
d_gene: NA; j_gene: TRBJ2-7; v_gene: TRBV12-3/TRBV12-4; abundance: few; CDR3aa: CASSSKTNPVQYF
d_gene: TRBD1; j_gene: TRBJ1-2; v_gene: TRBV18; abundance: NA; CDR3aa: CASSPLEQGYGYTF
d_gene: NA; j_gene: TRBJ2-7; v_gene: TRBV7-2; abundance: few; CDR3aa: CASSYNRAYEQYF
d_gene: TRBD2; j_gene: TRBJ2-5; v_gene: TRBV20-1; abundance: many; CDR3aa: CSASWELAEGGETQYF
d_gene: NA; j_gene: TRBJ2-5; v_gene: TRBV7-2; abundance: NA; CDR3aa: CANRFTGQETQYF
d_gene: NA; j_gene: TRBJ1-1; v_gene: TRBV5-5; abundance: few; CDR3aa: CASSLAGWNTEAFF
d_gene: NA; j_gene: TRBJ1-5; v_gene: TRBV18; abundance: NA; CDR3aa: CASSPRDKFSNQPQHF
d_gene: TRBD1; j_gene: TRBJ1-4; v_gene: TRBV28; abundance: NA; CDR3aa: CAGSLPGQGGEKLFF
d_gene: NA; j_gene: TRBJ1-2; v_gene: TRBV5-5; abundance: NA; CDR3aa: CASSGETNYGYTF
d_gene: NA; j_gene: TRBJ1-1; v_gene: TRBV2; abundance: NA; CDR3aa: CASSESGHRVEAFF
d_gene: TRBD2; j_gene: TRBJ2-1; v_gene: TRBV6-6; abundance: NA; CDR3aa: CTSSSGSSYNEQFF
d_gene: TRBD1; j_gene: TRBJ2-3; v_gene: TRBV28; abundance: NA; CDR3aa: CASSLGTDTRYF
d_gene: NA; j_gene: TRBJ1-2; v_gene: TRBV20-1; abundance: NA; CDR3aa: CSAGRPYGYTF
d_gene: NA; j_gene: TRBJ1-4; v_gene: TRBV4-3; abundance: NA; CDR3aa: CASSQTPLNEKLFF
d_gene: NA; j_gene: TRBJ1-1; v_gene: TRBV3-1; abundance: few; CDR3aa: CASSYLKNTEAFF
d_gene: NA; j_gene: TRBJ1-1; v_gene: TRBV20-1; abundance: NA; CDR3aa: CSGWQNTEAFF
d_gene: NA; j_gene: TRBJ2-3; v_gene: TRBV7-9; abundance: NA; CDR3aa: CASTIGGDVDTQYF
d_gene: NA; j_gene: TRBJ2-4; v_gene: TRBV20-1; abundance: NA; CDR3aa: CSASPRVGAKNIQYF
d_gene: NA; j_gene: TRBJ1-2; v_gene: TRBV7-2; abundance: few; CDR3aa: CASSLGGGQAYGYTF
d_gene: NA; j_gene: TRBJ2-7; v_gene: TRBV12-3/TRBV12-4; abundance: few; CDR3aa: CASSLWGSTYEQYF
d_gene: NA; j_gene: TRBJ1-6; v_gene: TRBV21-1; abundance: NA; CDR3aa: CASSKGGRDRNNSPPHF
d_gene: NA; j_gene: TRBJ2-1; v_gene: TRBV6-5; abundance: few; CDR3aa: CASSPFVAKRGEQFF
d_gene: NA; j_gene: TRBJ1-1; v_gene: TRBV9; abundance: NA; CDR3aa: CASSVGPPNTEAFF
d_gene: NA; j_gene: TRBJ1-2; v_gene: TRBV20-1; abundance: NA; CDR3aa: CSARDRRETYGYTF
d_gene: TRBD2; j_gene: NA; v_gene: TRBV28; abundance: NA; CDR3aa: CASRGLAPNSYNEQYF
d_gene: NA; j_gene: TRBJ2-1; v_gene: TRBV20-1; abundance: NA; CDR3aa: CSLILAPSYNEQFF
d_gene: NA; j_gene: TRBJ1-3; v_gene: TRBV5-1; abundance: NA; CDR3aa: CASSLDPENTIYF
d_gene: NA; j_gene: TRBJ2-7; v_gene: TRBV4-3; abundance: few; CDR3aa: CASSQEVLGLYEQYF
d_gene: TRBD2; j_gene: TRBJ2-2; v_gene: TRBV28; abundance: NA; CDR3aa: CASSLAGVHTGELFF
d_gene: NA; j_gene: TRBJ2-6; v_gene: TRBV2; abundance: NA; CDR3aa: CASSQQGPGANVLTF
d_gene: TRBD2; j_gene: TRBJ2-5; v_gene: TRBV20-1; abundance: NA; CDR3aa: CSARTTGKPSGRREQYF
d_gene: NA; j_gene: TRBJ1-2; v_gene: TRBV29-1; abundance: many; CDR3aa: CSVARDYGYTF
d_gene: TRBD1; j_gene: TRBJ1-2; v_gene: TRBV7-2; abundance: NA; CDR3aa: CASSKYRGEISGYTF
d_gene: NA; j_gene: TRBJ2-4; v_gene: TRBV30; abundance: NA; CDR3aa: CAWSPPGLAKNIQYF
d_gene: TRBD2; j_gene: TRBJ2-1; v_gene: TRBV9; abundance: NA; CDR3aa: CASSGLAGVSEQFF
d_gene: NA; j_gene: TRBJ2-3; v_gene: TRBV2; abundance: NA; CDR3aa: CARKTGTKSTDTQYF
d_gene: TRBD2; j_gene: TRBJ2-7; v_gene: TRBV7-9; abundance: NA; CDR3aa: CASSLSSGEYEQYF
d_gene: TRBD1; j_gene: TRBJ2-7; v_gene: TRBV5-6; abundance: NA; CDR3aa: CASSSSDRDRLTQYF
d_gene: NA; j_gene: TRBJ2-7; v_gene: TRBV6-2/TRBV6-3; abundance: NA; CDR3aa: CASSYARGRDEQYF
d_gene: NA; j_gene: TRBJ2-5; v_gene: TRBV11-2; abundance: NA; CDR3aa: CASSRLGRGPETQYF
d_gene: NA; j_gene: TRBJ2-2; v_gene: TRBV6-5; abundance: few; CDR3aa: CASSYSTGYTGELFF
d_gene: TRBD1; j_gene: TRBJ2-3; v_gene: TRBV7-6; abundance: once; CDR3aa: CASSLVPQGNTDTQYF
d_gene: TRBD1; j_gene: TRBJ1-2; v_gene: TRBV5-6; abundance: once; CDR3aa: CASSLGIGTAYGYTF